The source of this T cell receptor (beta chain) is a study of regulatory T cells in long-lasting Graves disease. Whole-study results and caveats: With persistent disease, TRBV28, TRBJ1-2 and TRBJ2-5 were the favored segments. Results may be inaccurate due to the small sample size.

There are 14 residues in the CDR3. Germline CDR1 is GTSNPN and CDR2 is SVGIG (reference sequence). Trimming removed 8 bases at V and 7 bases at J, with 18 bases between. The TCR beta library used iRepertoire HTBI primers with Arm-PCR amplification of CDR3. TCRdb passed the multiplex PCR reads through MiXCR, listing each CDR3 protein once. This sample yields some 300,000 distinct CDR3 sequences, of which more than 20% are seen a single time; just over 55% belongs to the top ten. Noted time point: persistent/refractory GD, antithyroid drugs over 5 years with positive TRAb. PBMCs provided the RNA from which the TCR library was made. To note about this clonotype: As yet, its antigen is unknown.

This sequence was found in a female donor with Graves disease. The chain is built from TRBV30 and TRBJ1-6, with D possibly matching TRBD1 (6 bases). The sequences come from peripheral blood mononuclear cells (PBMCs), collected when the disease was refractory, from a patient treated with antithyroid drugs. In DNA form, the CDR3 reads TGTGCCCGGAACCAGGGGAGTATCAATTCACCCCTCCACTTT. It specifies CARNQGSINSPLHF.